Listed below are T cell receptor beta chains from one sample, sequenced in a study of cytomegalovirus exposure and HLA in healthy donors. The data were produced by immunoSEQ multiplex PCR, yet TCRdb's version contains in-frame clones alone and is incomplete. The data hold some 150,000 clones, with 79% observed a single time. What was sequenced was PBMCs. These receptors all stem from a man aged 30 to 39 in good health and CMV-seropositive. CDR3s include the opening cysteine and the closing phenylalanine or tryptophan. A D gene is named only where the DNA matches it firmly. The listing skips clone size in some rows; elsewhere it reads once, few, many or a size class.

j_call: TRBJ1-4
v_call: TRBV9
clone_size: NA
d_call: TRBD1
cdr3_nt: TGTGCCAGCAGCGTAGAGGGTCACAGGGGTGCCAATGAAAAACTGTTTTTT
cdr3_aa: CASSVEGHRGANEKLFF

j_call: TRBJ1-5
v_call: TRBV18
clone_size: NA
d_call: NA
cdr3_nt: TGTGCCAGCTCACCGAGTCTCAATCAGCCCCAGCATTTT
cdr3_aa: CASSPSLNQPQHF

j_call: TRBJ1-2
v_call: TRBV11-2
clone_size: NA
d_call: TRBD1
cdr3_nt: TGTGCCAGCAGCTTAGGCCTGCCGGACAGGCCAATCTTC
cdr3_aa: CASSLGLPDRPIF

j_call: TRBJ1-4
v_call: TRBV2
clone_size: NA
d_call: NA
cdr3_nt: TGTGCCAGCAGGACAGGCCTTAATGAAAAACTGTTTTTT
cdr3_aa: CASRTGLNEKLFF

j_call: TRBJ2-3
v_call: TRBV10-3
clone_size: few
d_call: NA
cdr3_nt: TGTGCCACTCAGCCTAGGTCCACAGATACGCAGTATTTT
cdr3_aa: CATQPRSTDTQYF

j_call: TRBJ2-7
v_call: TRBV2
clone_size: once
d_call: NA
cdr3_nt: TGTGCCAGCAGTGAAGGACTTCTCTCCTACGAGCAGTACTTC
cdr3_aa: CASSEGLLSYEQYF

j_call: TRBJ1-1
v_call: TRBV14
clone_size: NA
d_call: NA
cdr3_nt: TGTGCCAGCAGCCAAGCTTTAGCGAACACTGAAGCTTTCTTT
cdr3_aa: CASSQALANTEAFF

j_call: TRBJ2-7
v_call: TRBV10-3
clone_size: NA
d_call: NA
cdr3_nt: TGTGCCATCAGTGAGTCGGGAACAGGGAATCTCGAGCAGTACTTC
cdr3_aa: CAISESGTGNLEQYF

j_call: TRBJ2-5
v_call: TRBV27
clone_size: NA
d_call: NA
cdr3_nt: TGTGCCAGCAGTTTGAACAGGCAGGAGACCCAGTACTTC
cdr3_aa: CASSLNRQETQYF

j_call: TRBJ2-1
v_call: TRBV27
clone_size: few
d_call: TRBD2
cdr3_nt: TGTGCCAGCAGTTGGCGGGAGGGGTACAATGAGCAGTTCTTC
cdr3_aa: CASSWREGYNEQFF

j_call: TRBJ2-3
v_call: TRBV7-9
clone_size: once
d_call: TRBD1
cdr3_nt: TGTGCCAGCAGCTTAAGGGGGCAAGGAGATACGCAGTATTTT
cdr3_aa: CASSLRGQGDTQYF

j_call: TRBJ2-5
v_call: TRBV27
clone_size: NA
d_call: NA
cdr3_nt: TGTGCCAGCAGTCGGACTACCCAAGAGACCCAGTACTTC
cdr3_aa: CASSRTTQETQYF

j_call: TRBJ2-4
v_call: TRBV19
clone_size: many
d_call: NA
cdr3_nt: TGTGCCAGTAGTAAGGACAGCTTAGCCAAAAACATTCAGTACTTC
cdr3_aa: CASSKDSLAKNIQYF

j_call: TRBJ1-2
v_call: TRBV30
clone_size: few
d_call: TRBD1
cdr3_nt: TGTGCCTGGAGTAGACAGGGAGATGGCTACACCTTC
cdr3_aa: CAWSRQGDGYTF

j_call: TRBJ1-2
v_call: TRBV6-1
clone_size: NA
d_call: TRBD1
cdr3_nt: TGTGCCAGCAGACCGACAGGGGAGGCTGGCTACACCTTC
cdr3_aa: CASRPTGEAGYTF

j_call: TRBJ1-6
v_call: TRBV6-5
clone_size: NA
d_call: NA
cdr3_nt: TGTGCCAGCAGTTACGACAGTAGCTCCTATAATTCACCCCTCCACTTT
cdr3_aa: CASSYDSSSYNSPLHF

j_call: TRBJ1-6
v_call: TRBV19
clone_size: NA
d_call: NA
cdr3_nt: TGTGCCAGTAGTAGGTCAGGGAATAATTCACCCCTCCACTTT
cdr3_aa: CASSRSGNNSPLHF

j_call: TRBJ1-5
v_call: TRBV28
clone_size: NA
d_call: TRBD1
cdr3_nt: TGTGCCAGCAGTCCTACAGGGGGCTGGAATCAGCCCCAGCATTTT
cdr3_aa: CASSPTGGWNQPQHF

j_call: TRBJ2-1
v_call: TRBV6-5
clone_size: NA
d_call: NA
cdr3_nt: TGTGCCAGCAGTTACTCGTCCCGGGGCTACAATGAGCAGTTCTTC
cdr3_aa: CASSYSSRGYNEQFF

j_call: TRBJ2-7
v_call: TRBV4-2
clone_size: NA
d_call: NA
cdr3_nt: TGTGCCAGCAGCCAAGCACAGGACTACGAGCAGTACTTC
cdr3_aa: CASSQAQDYEQYF

j_call: TRBJ1-3
v_call: TRBV30
clone_size: few
d_call: NA
cdr3_nt: TGTGCCTGGAATCGGGGGAGTGGAAACACCATATATTTT
cdr3_aa: CAWNRGSGNTIYF

j_call: TRBJ2-7
v_call: TRBV25-1
clone_size: NA
d_call: TRBD1
cdr3_nt: TGTGCCAGCACCCCGGACAGGACTCCCTACGAGCAGTACTTC
cdr3_aa: CASTPDRTPYEQYF

j_call: TRBJ2-3
v_call: TRBV7-2
clone_size: NA
d_call: NA
cdr3_nt: TGTGCCAGCAGCCAAAACACAGATACGCAGTATTTT
cdr3_aa: CASSQNTDTQYF

j_call: TRBJ1-1
v_call: TRBV29-1
clone_size: NA
d_call: NA
cdr3_nt: TGCAGCGTTGAAACCCAGACAGCGATGAACACTGAAGCTTTCTTT
cdr3_aa: CSVETQTAMNTEAFF

j_call: TRBJ1-6
v_call: TRBV30
clone_size: NA
d_call: NA
cdr3_nt: TGTGCCTGGAGTGTATTCCCCGGAGGTAATTCACCCCTCCACTTT
cdr3_aa: CAWSVFPGGNSPLHF

j_call: TRBJ2-3
v_call: TRBV5-1
clone_size: once
d_call: NA
cdr3_nt: TGCGCCAGCAGCTCACCTACAACCGACAGCTGGGCAGATACGCAGTATTTT
cdr3_aa: CASSSPTTDSWADTQYF

j_call: TRBJ1-6
v_call: TRBV5-4
clone_size: NA
d_call: NA
cdr3_nt: TGTGCCAGCAGACTCGGTGAGGAACCCCTCCACTTT
cdr3_aa: CASRLGEEPLHF

j_call: TRBJ1-1
v_call: TRBV2
clone_size: few
d_call: NA
cdr3_nt: TGTGCCAGCAGACTTACGGTGAACACTGAAGCTTTCTTT
cdr3_aa: CASRLTVNTEAFF

j_call: TRBJ1-1
v_call: TRBV9
clone_size: NA
d_call: NA
cdr3_nt: TGTGCCAGCAGCGTAGAGGGGACATCGAACACTGAAGCTTTCTTT
cdr3_aa: CASSVEGTSNTEAFF

j_call: TRBJ1-3
v_call: TRBV28
clone_size: NA
d_call: NA
cdr3_nt: TGTGCCAGCAGCCGGAGATCCGGAAACACCATATATTTT
cdr3_aa: CASSRRSGNTIYF

j_call: TRBJ1-6
v_call: TRBV27
clone_size: NA
d_call: NA
cdr3_nt: TGTGCCAGCAGTTTATCGCGGGGGGCAGTCGTTAGCTCCTATAATTCACCCCTCCACTTT
cdr3_aa: CASSLSRGAVVSSYNSPLHF

j_call: TRBJ2-7
v_call: TRBV5-4
clone_size: once
d_call: TRBD1
cdr3_nt: TGTGCCAGCAGCTCCCGTTACCCGGGACAGGGTTTGGGGGAGCAGTACTTC
cdr3_aa: CASSSRYPGQGLGEQYF

j_call: TRBJ2-7
v_call: TRBV6-1
clone_size: NA
d_call: NA
cdr3_nt: TGTGCCAGCAGTTCCCCGGGACTCTCCTACGAGCAGTACTTC
cdr3_aa: CASSSPGLSYEQYF

j_call: TRBJ1-1
v_call: TRBV2
clone_size: NA
d_call: NA
cdr3_nt: TGTGCCAGCAGTGATCTGGGGGGCACTGAAGCTTTCTTT
cdr3_aa: CASSDLGGTEAFF